This record looks at one TCR beta chain sequence and its context. Its antigen remains unknown. Germline CDR1 MNHEY, CDR2 SVGAGI. The CDR3 is 14 residues long. Germline trimming cut 4 bases from V and 8 bases from J; bases unmatched to any gene: 1. This sample stems from a study of CD8 T cells in Susac syndrome. The study's findings and limits: The study's TCR sequencing and HLA analysis covered a relatively small number of individuals, and the study acknowledged this.

The authors reverse transcribed 0.5 to 1 ug RNA with random hexamers. A multiplex approach, immunoSEQ multiplex PCR, amplified TCR beta CDR3 across 54 Vbeta and 13 Jbeta. In TCRdb, the immunoSEQ multiplex PCR reads were re-called with MiXCR into one record per CDR3 protein. The sample lists about 130,000 distinct CDR3 sequences; less than 95% were seen once. V usage is TRBV6-5 and J usage is TRBJ2-1, with 14 nucleotides matching TRBD2. The receptor comes from a human donor with multiple sclerosis. The sample comprised CD4+ T cells from PBMCs. CDR3 DNA sequence: TGTGCCAGCAGTTTGGGACTAGCGGGGGATGAGCAGTTCTTC. This sequence encodes CASSLGLAGDEQFF.